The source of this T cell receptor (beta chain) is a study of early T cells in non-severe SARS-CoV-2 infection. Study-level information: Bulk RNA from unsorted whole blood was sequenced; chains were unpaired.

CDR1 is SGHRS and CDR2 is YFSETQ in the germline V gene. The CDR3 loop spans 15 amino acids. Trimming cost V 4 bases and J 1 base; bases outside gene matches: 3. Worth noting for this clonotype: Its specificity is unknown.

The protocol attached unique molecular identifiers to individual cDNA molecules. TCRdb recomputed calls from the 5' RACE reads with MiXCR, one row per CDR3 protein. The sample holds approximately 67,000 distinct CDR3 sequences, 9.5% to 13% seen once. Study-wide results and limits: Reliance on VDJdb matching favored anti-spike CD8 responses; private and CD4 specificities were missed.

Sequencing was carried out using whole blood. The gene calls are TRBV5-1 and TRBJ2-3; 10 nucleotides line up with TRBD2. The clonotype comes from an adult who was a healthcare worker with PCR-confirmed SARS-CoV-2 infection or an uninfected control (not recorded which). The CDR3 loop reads CASSPLAGRTDTQYF. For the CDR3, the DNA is TGCGCCAGCAGCCCACTAGCGGGGCGCACAGATACGCAGTATTTT.